What follows describes a single T cell receptor beta chain. Antigen: not known. This record comes from a study of graft-versus-host responses after intestinal transplantation. Overall study results and limits: Elevated graft-versus-host to host-versus-graft clonal ratios in allografts were recorded for patients with graft-donor T cell macrochimerism. The recipient marrow held GvH clones, and some of them showed up first in ileum or blood.

Assay: immunoSEQ multiplex PCR; the TCRdb copy retains only in-frame clones and omits some. There are under 150,000 clones in the sample; 90% occur only once, and approximately 0.18% lies in the top ten. The CDR3 is made up of 14 amino acids. Germline V gives CDR1 MNHEY, CDR2 SMNVEV (reference sequence). V was shortened by 4 bases and J by 5 bases, with 14 bases between the two germline ends. The clonotype was recovered from a human donor who received an intestinal transplant. Sequencing used unstimulated CD4+ T cells sorted from spleen or lymph node cells, obtained before intestinal transplant. The chain links TRBV27 to TRBJ1-1; the D gene is possibly TRBD1 (5 bases). The CDR3 is CASSSGGVWTEAFF. The CDR3 DNA reads TGTGCCAGCAGTTCGGGGGGGGTGTGGACTGAAGCTTTCTTT.